This TCR beta chain is from a study of T cells after yellow fever vaccination (dated by TCRdb to between 2018 and 2021). General notes on the study: The SMART-Seq v4 Ultra Low Input RNA kit was used to prepare libraries from fractions with low cell numbers. To follow T-cell clones before and after both primary and booster YFV17D yellow fever vaccination, bulk TCR alpha and beta repertoires underwent longitudinal sequencing. Two healthy male donors, one aged 18 to 30 and one aged 30 to 40 years, made up the cohort. Blood was drawn at multiple timepoints before and after primary and secondary immunization, with bulk PBMC replicates and cell subsets isolated. General conclusions and limits of the study: Computational filtering was needed because FACS-sorted repertoires could contain abundant contaminating clonotypes from the bulk population. Most clones expanded after primary vaccination (roughly 96% of CD4 and 88% of CD8) were re-detected after the booster, suggesting that broad memory maintenance occurred. The secondary T-cell response was weaker than the primary response but faster, peaking on day 5 instead of day 15. A small fraction of clonotypes showed up in both the CD4 and CD8 compartments, probably as a result of convergent recombination. Only a couple of donors were included in the study, so the extent to which the findings can be generalized is limited.

The run used an Illumina NovaSeq 6000. Synthesis of TCR cDNA relied on 5'RACE template switching, a step that introduced a universal primer site along with unique molecular identifiers. Priming of cDNA synthesis was performed from both the TCR alpha and TCR beta constant segments. Library amplification involved two PCR steps, and the second step added sample barcodes and sequencing adapters. Sequencing of libraries was done on Illumina HiSeq 2500 (2x100 bp) or NovaSeq (2x150 bp). The original pipeline was this. MIGEC was used to demultiplex reads and collapse the reads into UMI consensus sequences, and MiXCR was used for V(D)J alignment. Vaccine-responding clonotypes were identified with edgeR using replicate PBMC samples, with FDR below 0.01 and a log2 fold change above 5 up to day 15 being required. Each bulk clonotype received a CD4 or CD8 identity based on whether the sequenced CD4 or CD8 repertoire contained that clonotype at higher abundance. Using fastp trimming at Q25 and MiXCR clonotype assembly, TCRdb reanalyzed the public sequencing data and kept in-frame beta chains. Rows with a matching CDR3 protein are joined into one entry that keeps the most common DNA and genes. TCRdb, not the authors, supplied the V and J calls. For this sample the table gives some 240,000 distinct CDR3 sequences, of which approximately 5.2% were detected only once. The ten largest account for less than 3.5% of the sample.

According to the study, the label for this sample's treatment or condition signals: live attenuated yellow fever vaccine strain. PBMCs were isolated from peripheral blood using a standard Ficoll-Paque protocol. Dynabeads CD4 and CD8 positive selection kits were used to isolate CD4 and CD8 T-cell fractions. TriZol was used to extract RNA from bulk PBMCs, CD4 and CD8 fractions, and dextramer-positive and dextramer-negative fractions. This clonotype was recorded at least ten times. It lacks a known antigen. The record has no base qualities; no much larger clone is one base away. V is reduced by 0 bases and J by 4 bases, leaving a spacing of 7 bases between them. The germline V gene (reference sequence) yields DFQATT for CDR1 and SNEGSKA for CDR2. The CDR3 runs 14 amino acids, cysteine and phenylalanine included. Of all the DNA, just the CDR3 is kept, 42 bases in frame from base 1.

The source of this sequence is a man aged 18 to 29 who received the YFV17D yellow fever vaccine. Sequences were derived from CD4+ T cells sorted from PBMCs, sampled on the day of the yellow fever booster vaccination. Recombination connected TRBV20-1 to TRBJ2-6; the D gene assignment is ambiguous. The DNA reads TGCAGTGCTAGAGAGTATTCCGGGGCCAACGTCCTGACTTTC. Its protein is CSAREYSGANVLTF.